This is a list of T cell receptor beta chains from one sample in a study of identical twins. TCRdb redid the calling of the 5' RACE reads with MiXCR, one entry per CDR3 protein. The repertoire holds fewer than 500,000 distinct CDR3 sequences, with roughly an eighth as singletons. The sample was also linked to a second study, of yellow fever vaccine responses in identical twins.

The sample taken for sequencing was CD4+ T cells sorted from blood. Receptors were obtained from a woman between 18 and 29 years old in good health. Both conserved end residues are part of each CDR3. The order of the fields is CDR3 length, J gene, D gene, V gene, CDR3 protein. The D gene is left open where the match is weak.

19	TRBJ1-5	TRBD1	TRBV6-1	CASSERPGQSADSNQPQHF
16	TRBJ2-3	TRBD2	TRBV5-1	CASSLDTSGGPDTQYF
12	TRBJ2-3	TRBD2	TRBV6-5	CASRSGSHTQYF
16	TRBJ1-5	NA	TRBV6-6	CASSWGVPLGNQPQHF
14	TRBJ2-1	NA	TRBV28	CASSLIGIVFEQFF
16	TRBJ2-1	TRBD1	TRBV24-1	CATSDPRDRGGYEQFF
13	TRBJ2-7	NA	TRBV6-1	CASSDDSSPQQYF
15	TRBJ2-1	TRBD2	TRBV11-2	CASSRLAGRINEQFF
14	TRBJ1-1	NA	TRBV2	CASSLIGWNTEAFF
13	TRBJ2-5	NA	TRBV6-1	CASSSQQFETQYF
12	TRBJ2-7	NA	TRBV6-6	CASHTASYEQYF
22	TRBJ2-7	NA	TRBV28	CASSSMRGGSERYESGAYEQYF
18	TRBJ2-6	TRBD1	TRBV11-2	CASSLVPGTGSGANVLTF